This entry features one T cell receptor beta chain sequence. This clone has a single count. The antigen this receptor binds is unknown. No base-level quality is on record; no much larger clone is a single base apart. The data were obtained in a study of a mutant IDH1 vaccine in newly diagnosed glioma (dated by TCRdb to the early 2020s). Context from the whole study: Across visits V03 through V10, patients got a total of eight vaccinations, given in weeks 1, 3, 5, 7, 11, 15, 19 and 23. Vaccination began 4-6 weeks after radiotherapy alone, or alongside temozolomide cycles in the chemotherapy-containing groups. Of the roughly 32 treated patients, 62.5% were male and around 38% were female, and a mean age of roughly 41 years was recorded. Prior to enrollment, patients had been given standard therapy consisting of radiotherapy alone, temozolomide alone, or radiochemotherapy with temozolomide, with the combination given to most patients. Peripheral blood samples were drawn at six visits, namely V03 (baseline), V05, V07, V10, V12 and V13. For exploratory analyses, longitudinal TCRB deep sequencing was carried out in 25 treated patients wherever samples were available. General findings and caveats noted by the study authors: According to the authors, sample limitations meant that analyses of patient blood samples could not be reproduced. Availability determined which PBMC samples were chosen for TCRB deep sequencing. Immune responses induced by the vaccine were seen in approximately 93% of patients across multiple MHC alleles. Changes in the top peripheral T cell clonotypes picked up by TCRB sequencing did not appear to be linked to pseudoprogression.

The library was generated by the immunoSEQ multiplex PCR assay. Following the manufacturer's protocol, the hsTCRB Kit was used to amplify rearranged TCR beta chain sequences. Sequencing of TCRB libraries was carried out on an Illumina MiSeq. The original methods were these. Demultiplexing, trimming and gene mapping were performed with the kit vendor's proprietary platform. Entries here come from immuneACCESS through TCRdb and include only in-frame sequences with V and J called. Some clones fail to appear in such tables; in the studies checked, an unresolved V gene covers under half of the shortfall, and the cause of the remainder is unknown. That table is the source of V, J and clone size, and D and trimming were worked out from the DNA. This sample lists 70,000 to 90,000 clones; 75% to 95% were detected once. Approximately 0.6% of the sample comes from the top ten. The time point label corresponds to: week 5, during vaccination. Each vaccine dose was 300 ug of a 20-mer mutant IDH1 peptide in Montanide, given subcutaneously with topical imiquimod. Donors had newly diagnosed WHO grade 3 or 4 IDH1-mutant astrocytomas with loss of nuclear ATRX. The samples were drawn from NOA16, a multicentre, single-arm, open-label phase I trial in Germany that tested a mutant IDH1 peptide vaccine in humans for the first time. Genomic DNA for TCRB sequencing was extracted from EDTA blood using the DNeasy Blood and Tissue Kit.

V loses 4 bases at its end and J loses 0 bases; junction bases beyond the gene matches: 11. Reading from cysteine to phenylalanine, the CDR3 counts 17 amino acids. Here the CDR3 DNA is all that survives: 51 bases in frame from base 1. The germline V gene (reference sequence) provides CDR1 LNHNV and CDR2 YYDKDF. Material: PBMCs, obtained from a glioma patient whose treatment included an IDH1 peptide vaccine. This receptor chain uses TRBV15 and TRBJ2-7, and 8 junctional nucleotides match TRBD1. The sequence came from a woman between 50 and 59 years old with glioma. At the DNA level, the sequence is TGTGCCACCAGCACTCGAGGACAGGGTGGTTACTCCTACGAGCAGTACTTC. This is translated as CATSTRGQGGYSYEQYF.